The 30 T cell receptor beta chains given below trace back to one sample, sequenced in a study of blood T cells in healthy people across ages. For the second PCR, which ran for about 7 to 12 cycles, a sample-barcoded 5' primer and a J-beta primer mix were used. TCRdb called the 5' RACE reads again in MiXCR, with one record for every CDR3 protein. The data contain about 1,000,000 distinct CDR3 sequences, more than 35% of them singletons. Sample: blood. The receptors were sampled from a woman aged 55-69 years in good health.

This clonotype was counted a few times. The V and J genes are TRBV27 and TRBJ2-1, with 9 bases matching TRBD1. The germline gives CDR1 MNHEY, CDR2 SMNVEV (reference sequence). The length of the CDR3 is 14 residues. The V gene end was trimmed by 7 bases and the J gene end by 7 bases; junction bases not matched to a gene: 8. CDR3 sequence: CASNQDRGLNEQFF. CDR3 coding DNA: TGTGCCAGCAATCAGGACAGGGGTCTTAATGAGCAGTTCTTC.

The chain carries TRBV7-2 and TRBJ2-3; 11 bases agree with TRBD1. J gave up 5 bases and V 5 bases, and 6 bases lay outside the gene matches. Germline CDR1 and CDR2: SGHTA and FQGNSA. This CDR3 has 15 residues. Written as DNA, the CDR3 is TGTGCCAGCAGCCAGGGAGGGACAGGGGGAGATACGCAGTATTTT. Protein: CASSQGGTGGDTQYF. Using reference TRBV7-2 and TRBJ2-3 for the parts outside the CDR3, the full variable domain is GAGVSQSPSNKVTEKGKDVELRCDPISGHTALYWYRQSLGQGLEFLIYFQGNSAPDKSGLPSDRFSAERTGGSVSTLTIQRTQQEDSAVYLCASSQGGTGGDTQYFGPGTRLTVL.

The chain is built from TRBV28 and TRBJ2-1; D is perhaps TRBD2 (7 bases). Trimming removed 4 bases from V and 2 bases from J, with 15 bases in between. Germline loops: CDR1 MDHEN, CDR2 SYDVKM. CDR3 length: 16 residues. The CDR3 loop is CASSSRGREPYNEQFF. CDR3 coding DNA: TGTGCCAGCAGTTCGCGGGGGCGGGAGCCCTACAATGAGCAGTTCTTC.

This rearrangement joins TRBV5-1 to TRBJ2-1; no clear D. V shed 4 bases and J shed 7 bases, with 12 bases lying between them. Germline loops: CDR1 SGHRS, CDR2 YFSETQ. CDR3 size: 13 residues. In nucleotides, the CDR3 is TGCGCCAGCAGCCGAGTAGTAGATAATGAGCAGTTCTTC. It codes for CASSRVVDNEQFF.

V usage is TRBV4-2 and J usage is TRBJ1-1, with TRBD1 identical over 8 bases. Trimming took 4 bases from V and 7 from J; bases not matched to a gene: 5. This CDR3 spans 13 amino acids. Germline V CDR1 and CDR2: LGHNA, YNFKEQ. CDR3: CASSRDRLGEAFF. In DNA, the CDR3 is TGTGCCAGCAGCCGGGACAGGTTGGGTGAAGCTTTCTTT.

In this sample, this clonotype turned up once. The rearrangement uses TRBV3-1 and TRBJ2-7; possibly TRBD2 for D (5 bases). This CDR3 region has 15 residues. Germline lookup yields CDR1 LGHDT and CDR2 YNNKEL (reference sequence). Trimming stripped 0 bases from V and 6 bases from J, with 15 bases between. CDR3: CASSQDLAGVSEQYF. CDR3 coding DNA: TGTGCCAGCAGCCAAGACCTCGCGGGTGTTTCCGAGCAGTACTTC.

This clonotype has a handful of counts. The chain recombines TRBV10-3 with TRBJ2-4; D may be TRBD2 (7 bases). The assigned J gene may be wrong: the sequence end matches TRBJ2-7 better. The germline CDR1 and CDR2 sequences are ENHRY and SYGVKD. This CDR3 is built from 14 residues. The CDR3 sequence is CAISEGGGPYEQYF. In DNA, the CDR3 is TGTGCCATCAGTGAAGGGGGAGGGCCCTACGAGCAGTACTTC.

This clonotype was picked up a small number of times. CDR3 bases: TGTGCCAGCAGGACAACCGGGACGGCCCATGGCTACACCTTC. Residues: CASRTTGTAHGYTF. This chain links TRBV2 with TRBJ1-2; D is possibly TRBD1 (5 bases). With 6 bases removed from V and 6 bases from J, the gap between germline ends came to 17 bases. CDR1 SNHLY and CDR2 FYNNEI come from the germline V gene. The CDR3 is 14 amino acids.

This sequence joins TRBV3-1 and TRBJ2-1; perhaps TRBD2 as D (5 bases). Germline CDR1 reads LGHDT; CDR2 reads YNNKEL (reference sequence). Between the trimmed V and J ends, which lost 2 bases and 5 bases, there was a span of 10 bases. The CDR3 loop spans 14 amino acids. The CDR3 bases are TGTGCCAGCAGCCAAAGGACTGTCAACAATGAGCAGTTCTTC. Translated: CASSQRTVNNEQFF.

The chain carries TRBV5-1 and TRBJ2-1; 9 bases are shared with TRBD2. TRBJ2-7 matches the DNA end more closely, so the J call is doubtful. The CDR3 loop spans 16 amino acids. Germline loops: CDR1 SGHRS, CDR2 YFSETQ. CDR3: CASSHYSGSSYNEQYF. The DNA of the CDR3 is TGCGCCAGCAGCCATTATAGCGGGAGCTCCTACAATGAGCAGTACTTC.

This clonotype was detected only a few times. The rearrangement links TRBV7-2 to TRBJ2-3; D is ambiguous. Germline lookup yields CDR1 SGHTA and CDR2 FQGNSA. Trimming removed 4 bases at V and 0 bases at J, with 8 bases between. This CDR3 has 14 residues. The CDR3 reads CASSWSASTDTQYF. The CDR3 coding sequence is TGTGCCAGCAGCTGGTCGGCTAGCACAGATACGCAGTATTTT.

The chain carries TRBV15 and TRBJ2-5; tentative D call: TRBD2 (6 bases). This CDR3 has 13 amino acids. V lost 4 bases and J lost 4, with 10 bases in between. Germline V gene data show CDR1 as LNHNV and CDR2 as YYDKDF (reference sequence). The CDR3 loop is CATSTHGGETQYF. The CDR3 nucleotides read TGTGCCACCAGCACCCACGGGGGAGAGACCCAGTACTTC.

The chain employs TRBV24-1 and TRBJ2-1; D is possibly TRBD1 (6 bases). The ends were cut back, 7 bases at V and 3 bases at J, with 15 bases in the middle. Per the germline V gene, CDR1 is KGHDR and CDR2 is SFDVKD. This CDR3 has 15 residues. For the CDR3, the DNA is TGTGCCACCAGCCACCCCAGGGGACGCTACAATGAGCAGTTCTTC. Amino acids: CATSHPRGRYNEQFF.

Details on this clonotype: A single base separates this from a much larger clone, so it may be a read error. The V gene is TRBV5-1, the J gene TRBJ2-7, with 7 bases identical to TRBD1. CDR3 length equals 14 residues. With 2 bases clipped from V and 6 bases from J, the junction kept 8 bases outside the gene matches. The germline gives CDR1 SGHRS, CDR2 YFSETQ. CDR3 DNA sequence: TGCGCCAGCAGCTTTGGGACAGTTGGCTGCGAGCAGTACTTC. It encodes CASSFGTVGCEQYF.

V is TRBV7-2 and J is TRBJ2-1; TRBD2 matches at 8 bases. Germline CDR1 SGHTA, CDR2 FQGNSA. The V and J ends lost 5 bases and 4 bases, in that order; junction bases with no gene match: 7. The CDR3 contains 15 residues. This chain's CDR3 is CASSREGLVYNEQFF. The CDR3 region has the DNA TGTGCCAGCAGCCGCGAGGGACTAGTTTACAATGAGCAGTTCTTC.

J is TRBJ2-5 and V is TRBV29-1; the D call may be TRBD1 or TRBD2 (5 bases each). The CDR3 sequence is 14 residues long. In germline, CDR1 is SQVTM, CDR2 ANQGSEA. V dropped 3 bases and J dropped 9 bases, with 20 bases sitting between them. CDR3 sequence: CSVDPGTINGAQYF. The DNA for the CDR3 is TGCAGCGTTGACCCCGGGACCATAAACGGGGCCCAGTACTTC.

The gene calls are TRBV20-1 and TRBJ2-3; D is undetermined. Trimming cost V 3 bases and J 6 bases, with 4 bases left between them. The CDR3 contains 10 residues. Germline V gene lookup returns CDR1 DFQATT and CDR2 SNEGSKA (reference sequence). The CDR3 loop reads CSASVDTQYF. CDR3 bases: TGCAGTGCTAGTGTTGATACGCAGTATTTT.

This clonotype has a single count. The CDR3 nucleotides read TGTGCCACCCGACTAGCGGGAGGGTGCGGGTGGGGCACCGGGGAGCTGTTTTTT. Amino acid sequence: CATRLAGGCGWGTGELFF. The chain links TRBV12-3 or TRBV12-4 to TRBJ2-2; 14 bases are shared with TRBD2. V lost 10 bases, J lost 4 bases, and 14 bases stayed unmatched. This CDR3 region has 18 residues.

This sequence joins TRBV6-5 and TRBJ1-1, with 7 positions matching TRBD1. The germline V gene has CDR1 MNHEY and CDR2 SVGAGI. The CDR3 has 15 amino acids. Trimming cost V 4 bases and J 1 base; bases outside gene matches: 6. The CDR3 loop is CASSCSGQPNTEAFF. The CDR3 DNA reads as TGTGCCAGCAGTTGCTCGGGACAGCCGAACACTGAAGCTTTCTTT.

This chain joins TRBV29-1 and TRBJ2-3; D is undetermined. The CDR3 runs to 12 residues. The germline CDR1 and CDR2 sequences are SQVTM and ANQGSEA. Trimming took off 3 bases at V and 4 bases at J, with 8 bases between the two ends. DNA for the CDR3: TGCAGCGTTGATAGGCCCCCAGATACGCAGTATTTT. This gives the protein CSVDRPPDTQYF.

V gene TRBV5-1 combines with J gene TRBJ2-3; D ambiguous. This CDR3 comprises 16 residues. The germline CDR1 and CDR2 sequences are SGHRS and YFSETQ. Trimming pared 0 bases from V and 0 bases from J, leaving 11 bases between. CDR3 residues: CASSLGVTPSTDTQYF. The CDR3, as DNA: TGCGCCAGCAGCTTGGGGGTCACACCTAGCACAGATACGCAGTATTTT.

Ten or more counts support this clonotype. The chain combines TRBV12-3 or TRBV12-4 with TRBJ2-7; 11 bases line up with TRBD2. This CDR3 is 15 amino acids long. V lost 5 bases to trimming and J lost 0 bases; unmatched junction nucleotides: 3. CDR3 DNA sequence: TGTGCCAGCAGTCTTACTAGCGGGGGCTCCTACGAGCAGTACTTC. Encoded protein: CASSLTSGGSYEQYF.

The V and J genes are TRBV18 and TRBJ1-4; D is possibly TRBD1 (6 bases). The V end lost 3 bases, the J end lost 7 bases, and 12 bases lay between the germline ends. This CDR3 is 14 amino acids long. Germline V lookup: CDR1 KGHSH, CDR2 LQKENI. The CDR3 protein is CASSPRPGVEKLFF. The CDR3 nucleotides are TGTGCCAGCTCACCTCGGCCAGGGGTTGAAAAACTGTTTTTT.

The gene calls are TRBV5-4 and TRBJ2-7; maybe TRBD2 (6 bases). Germline CDR1 and CDR2: SGHNT and YYREEE (reference sequence). CDR3 length: 20 amino acids. V lost 6 bases, J lost 0 bases, and 31 bases lay in between. This chain's CDR3 is CASIPTPELALWNRSYEQYF. In DNA, the CDR3 is TGTGCCAGCATCCCCACCCCAGAGCTAGCGCTATGGAATCGCTCCTACGAGCAGTACTTC.

V usage is TRBV10-2 and J usage is TRBJ2-5, with D hard to call. The germline V gene encodes CDR1 WSHSY and CDR2 SAAADI. With 1 base removed from V and 5 bases from J, the gap between germline ends came to 5 bases. The CDR3 spans 12 residues. This CDR3 reads CASSEFGETQYF. The CDR3 DNA sequence: TGCGCCAGCAGTGAGTTCGGTGAGACCCAGTACTTC.

V usage is TRBV5-4 and J usage is TRBJ1-2; 8 bases map to TRBD1. CDR3 length: 13 residues. Losses at the gene ends were 4 bases for V and 10 bases for J; bases not matched to a gene: 9. CDR1 is SGHNT, CDR2 YYREEE, per germline (reference sequence). The CDR3 sequence is CASSLDRVDDYTF. CDR3 sequence (DNA): TGTGCCAGCAGCCTGGACAGGGTTGATGACTACACCTTC.

Remarks on this clonotype: One end of the junction fails to match germline, which may point to a read error. The V call is TRBV5-1, the J call TRBJ2-5; unclear D gene. The DNA end is more similar to TRBJ2-7, so the J call may be wrong. CDR1 is SGHRS, CDR2 YFSETQ, per germline. This CDR3 is built from 14 residues. The CDR3 DNA is TGCACCAGCAGCTTGTTGCAGGTAGCCGGCGAGCAGTACTTC. Translating it yields CTSSLLQVAGEQYF.

This clonotype was seen a handful of times. The gene calls are TRBV6-5 and TRBJ1-6; D might be TRBD1 (5 bases). Germline CDR1 and CDR2: MNHEY and SVGAGI. The V end was cut by 8 bases, the J end by 7 bases, with 15 bases between. The CDR3 loop spans 14 amino acids. CDR3 sequence (DNA): TGTGCCAGCGGCCGGGACTACCGAAATTCACCCCTCCACTTT. It yields the protein CASGRDYRNSPLHF.

This rearrangement joins TRBV20-1 to TRBJ2-3, with D possibly matching TRBD2 (7 bases). From germline, CDR1 is DFQATT and CDR2 SNEGSKA (reference sequence). The CDR3 sequence is 14 residues long. Trimming pared 0 bases from V and 4 bases from J, leaving 11 bases between. The CDR3 is CSARDGGAADTQYF. For the CDR3, the DNA is TGCAGTGCTAGAGATGGGGGGGCCGCAGATACGCAGTATTTT.

A word on this clonotype: The germline gene is not matched at one end of the junction; a read error may be the cause. The rearrangement links TRBV20-1 to TRBJ2-1; 14 positions match TRBD2. Germline V CDR1 and CDR2: DFQATT, SNEGSKA (reference sequence). This CDR3 region has 18 residues. CDR3 DNA sequence: TGCAGTACTAGAGCGCGAGGGACTAGCGGGAGTATCCGCTATGAGCAGTTCTTC. Translating it yields CSTRARGTSGSIRYEQFF.